Listed here are 30 T cell receptor beta chains from one sample, sequenced in a study of blood T cell repertoires in COVID-19. Clones were read by immunoSEQ multiplex PCR, and TCRdb kept only the in-frame ones, dropping some. The table records around 380,000 clones, 87% of them present only once. The sample taken for sequencing was PBMCs or T cells enriched from blood (not recorded which). The receptors originated from a man aged 25 to 40 who had recovered from COVID-19.

CDR3 nucleotide sequence: TGTGCCAGCTCCTCCGGGACAGAGGGTATCTCCGAGCAGTACTTC. Amino acids: CASSSGTEGISEQYF. J is TRBJ2-7 and V is TRBV18, with 7 bases fitting TRBD1. The trim removed 6 bases at V and 6 bases at J, leaving 14 bases unmatched. The CDR3 sequence is 15 residues long. Germline-derived CDR1 and CDR2 are KGHSH and LQKENI.

This chain connects TRBV5-1 to TRBJ2-1; D possibly corresponds to TRBD1 (6 bases). Trimming removed 0 bases from V and 8 bases from J, with 15 bases in between. CDR1 is SGHRS, CDR2 YFSETQ, per germline. CDR3 size: 15 residues. In nucleotides, the CDR3 is TGCGCCAGCAGCTTGGTTCCAGGGGTGTTAGATGAGCAGTTCTTC. Translation: CASSLVPGVLDEQFF.

This sequence joins TRBV3-1 (or the pseudogene TRBV3-2) and TRBJ2-5; D gene ambiguous. V was cut by 4 bases and J by 2 bases, with 14 bases left in between. Germline V CDR1 and CDR2: LGHDT, YNNKEL (reference sequence). The CDR3 is 15 residues long. The CDR3 is CASSPRLDPQETQYF. CDR3 DNA: TGTGCCAGCAGCCCCCGACTCGACCCTCAAGAGACCCAGTACTTC.

The chain recombines TRBV28 with TRBJ1-2; D unclear. The germline V and J ends were trimmed by 7 bases and 3 bases, with 15 bases remaining between them. The CDR3 totals 14 residues. Germline CDR1 MDHEN, CDR2 SYDVKM. This CDR3 is CASTTSAGDYGYTF. For the CDR3, the DNA is TGTGCCAGCACCACATCTGCCGGGGACTATGGCTACACCTTC.

The chain couples TRBV30 to TRBJ2-2, with D possibly being TRBD2 (8 bases). CDR3 length equals 14 residues. Trimming left V 7 bases short and J 1 base short, with 13 bases between. The germline V gene has CDR1 GTSNPN and CDR2 SVGIG (reference sequence). The CDR3 nucleotides are TGTGCCTTACAGGGGACTAGGAACACCGGGGAGCTGTTTTTT. Translation: CALQGTRNTGELFF.

The rearrangement links TRBV30 to TRBJ2-1; 8 nucleotides agree with TRBD1. Germline CDR1 and CDR2: GTSNPN and SVGIG (reference sequence). The CDR3 consists of 14 residues. The V and J ends lost 2 bases and 4 bases, in that order; junction bases with no gene match: 4. For the CDR3, the DNA is TGTGCCTGGAGTACAGGGACAGGTTACAATGAGCAGTTCTTC. Protein sequence: CAWSTGTGYNEQFF.

A few counts support this clone. The gene calls are TRBV11-3 and TRBJ1-1, with D possibly being TRBD1 (5 bases). V gave up 1 base and J gave up 4 bases, with 10 bases separating them. CDR3 length: 14 residues. Germline V CDR1 and CDR2: SGHNT, YENEEA. The CDR3 nucleotides are TGTGCCAGCAGCTTAGCAGGGTATGGCACTGAAGCTTTCTTT. Amino acids: CASSLAGYGTEAFF.

This sequence joins TRBV10-3 and TRBJ1-1; D unclear. Trimming removed 5 bases at V and 1 base at J, with 14 bases between. Looked up from germline, CDR1 is ENHRY and CDR2 is SYGVKD. This CDR3 is 15 amino acids long. In nucleotides, the CDR3 is TGTGCCATCAGTCCAAAGAACGGTCGGAACACTGAAGCTTTCTTT. It is translated as CAISPKNGRNTEAFF.

In the case of this clone: Distinct nucleotide sequences in the sample also encode this CDR3. This chain uses TRBV27 with TRBJ2-7; D not certain. The CDR3 extends over 13 amino acids. Deletions cut 3 bases from V and 1 base from J, with 7 bases between. The germline gives CDR1 MNHEY, CDR2 SMNVEV (reference sequence). The CDR3 DNA follows: TGTGCCAGCAGTTTCTCGGGTTCCTACGAGCAGTACTTC. Residues: CASSFSGSYEQYF.

The genes are TRBV11-2 and TRBJ1-2; TRBD1 aligns across 8 bases. The length of the CDR3 is 15 residues. V trimming: 0 bases; J trimming: 7 bases; junction bases outside the gene matches: 7. Germline V gives CDR1 SGHAT, CDR2 FQNNGV. The CDR3 nucleotides read TGTGCCAGCAGCTTAGATCTCGAGGACAGGGTTGGCTACACCTTC. As protein: CASSLDLEDRVGYTF.

The V call is TRBV2, the J call TRBJ2-5; 11 positions agree with TRBD2. The length of the CDR3 is 17 residues. J was trimmed by 4 bases and V by 6 bases; bases with no gene match: 13. Germline V gene data show CDR1 as SNHLY and CDR2 as FYNNEI. CDR3 in DNA: TGTGCCAGCAGACGACTAGCGGGAACCAAAAACGGAGAGACCCAGTACTTC. Protein sequence: CASRRLAGTKNGETQYF. Combining the CDR3 with reference TRBV2 and TRBJ2-5 gives the whole variable domain EPEVTQTPSHQVTQMGQEVILRCVPISNHLYFYWYRQILGQKVEFLVSFYNNEISEKSEIFDDQFSVERPDGSNFTLKIRSTKLEDSAMYFCASRRLAGTKNGETQYFGPGTRLLVL.

V gene TRBV12-5 combines with J gene TRBJ2-3; 8 nucleotides match TRBD1. V gave up 1 base and J gave up 2 bases; unmatched junction bases: 8. This CDR3 is built from 17 residues. Germline V gene data show CDR1 as LGHNT and CDR2 as FRNRAP. The CDR3 region is CASGLEDRGTNTDTQYF. CDR3 coding DNA: TGTGCTAGTGGTTTGGAAGACAGGGGAACTAACACAGATACGCAGTATTTT.

The J gene is TRBJ1-3, the V gene TRBV5-1; maybe TRBD1 (6 bases). The CDR3 contains 12 residues. CDR1 is SGHRS and CDR2 is YFSETQ in the germline V gene. Trimming shortened V by 6 bases and J by 4 bases, and 8 bases separated the two germline ends. The CDR3 DNA follows: TGCGCCAGCAAAGGGGGAGGAAACACCATATATTTT. It translates to CASKGGGNTIYF.

This chain connects TRBV6-1 to TRBJ2-3; unclear D gene. The germline V and J ends were trimmed by 2 bases and 1 base, with 10 bases remaining between them. The length of the CDR3 is 15 residues. Germline CDR1 and CDR2: MNHNS and SASEGT. The CDR3 loop reads CASSESRRGTDTQYF. Written as DNA, the CDR3 is TGTGCCAGCAGTGAATCCCGGAGAGGCACAGATACGCAGTATTTT.

The J gene is TRBJ2-2, the V gene TRBV7-2, with 12 bases lining up with TRBD2. The V gene's germline CDR1 is SGHTA and CDR2 FQGNSA. Germline trimming cut 6 bases from V and 3 bases from J; bases unmatched to any gene: 5. CDR3 length: 16 residues. The DNA for the CDR3 is TGTGCCAGCAGACCTAGCGGGGGGGCGGACACCGGGGAGCTGTTTTTT. Translating it yields CASRPSGGADTGELFF.

J is TRBJ2-7 and V is TRBV11-2; D gene ambiguous. Germline V lookup: CDR1 SGHAT, CDR2 FQNNGV. V was shortened by 2 bases and J by 3 bases, with 14 bases between the two germline ends. The CDR3 extends over 15 amino acids. The CDR3 sequence is CASSLIEMPVYEQYF. The CDR3 bases are TGTGCCAGCAGCTTAATCGAGATGCCCGTCTACGAGCAGTACTTC.

The rearrangement uses TRBV30 and TRBJ1-5; 10 bases line up with TRBD1. CDR1 GTSNPN and CDR2 SVGIG come from the germline V gene (reference sequence). Trimming removed 4 bases from V and 9 bases from J; junction bases left unmatched: 9. The CDR3 is 14 amino acids. This CDR3 is CAWITGTGDLPQHF. DNA for the CDR3: TGTGCCTGGATAACCGGGACAGGGGATCTGCCCCAGCATTTT.

The rearrangement joins TRBV18 to TRBJ2-1; TRBD2 agrees at 7 bases. CDR3 length equals 15 residues. V shed 6 bases, J shed 6 bases, and the junction held 11 bases outside the gene matches. Germline assignment: CDR1 KGHSH and CDR2 LQKENI. CDR3 protein: CASSLGVAGSNEQFF. As DNA, the CDR3 is TGTGCCAGCTCTCTCGGGGTAGCGGGCTCCAATGAGCAGTTCTTC.

The genes are TRBV7-2 and TRBJ1-1; the D gene is possibly TRBD1 (5 bases). Germline V gene data show CDR1 as SGHTA and CDR2 as FQGNSA. Trimming shortened V by 4 bases and J by 7 bases, and 10 bases separated the two germline ends. The CDR3 runs 12 residues. The CDR3 DNA reads as TGTGCCAGCAGCTCCCAGACAGTTGAAGCTTTCTTT. The encoded protein is CASSSQTVEAFF.

The chain uses TRBV6-1 and TRBJ1-2, with a tentative D call TRBD1 (6 bases). V was cut by 3 bases and J by 7 bases, with 21 bases left in between. This CDR3 comprises 16 residues. The germline CDR1 and CDR2 sequences are MNHNS and SASEGT. The CDR3 DNA follows: TGTGCCAGCAGTGACCTGGCAGCGACAGGCCCGGGTGGCTACACCTTC. It translates to CASSDLAATGPGGYTF.

The chain combines TRBV29-1 with TRBJ1-2, with TRBD1 identical over 9 bases. The germline gives CDR1 SQVTM, CDR2 ANQGSEA. The CDR3 covers 13 residues. V dropped 6 bases and J dropped 2; count of bases not matched to a gene: 4. The CDR3: CSVPGQGNYGYTF. The CDR3 DNA reads as TGCAGCGTACCGGGACAGGGCAACTATGGCTACACCTTC.

This rearrangement joins TRBV12-3 or TRBV12-4 to TRBJ1-1; no clear D gene. The CDR3 extends over 13 amino acids. V was trimmed by 6 bases and J by 1 base, leaving 9 bases between them. This CDR3 is CASRLGWNTEAFF. The CDR3 DNA reads as TGTGCCAGCAGGCTAGGATGGAACACTGAAGCTTTCTTT.

This clone showed up just once. The chain carries TRBV12-3 or TRBV12-4 and TRBJ2-3; D is unclear. Trimming shortened V by 3 bases and J by 1 base, and 5 bases separated the two germline ends. CDR3 size: 13 residues. Here the CDR3 reads CASSFEGTDTQYF. The CDR3 nucleotides are TGTGCCAGCAGTTTTGAGGGCACAGATACGCAGTATTTT.

This chain links TRBV7-9 with TRBJ1-2; 7 nucleotides line up with TRBD1. CDR1 SEHNR and CDR2 FQNEAQ come from the germline V gene (reference sequence). The CDR3 is 14 amino acids. The V and J ends lost 4 bases and 3 bases, in that order; junction bases with no gene match: 5. CDR3: CASSSPDRYYGYTF. The CDR3 region has the DNA TGTGCCAGCAGCTCCCCGGACAGGTACTATGGCTACACCTTC. Together with reference TRBV7-9 and TRBJ1-2, the CDR3 gives the full variable domain: DTGVSQNPRHKITKRGQNVTFRCDPISEHNRLYWYRQTLGQGPEFLTYFQNEAQLEKSRLLSDRFSAERPKGSFSTLEIQRTEQGDSAMYLCASSSPDRYYGYTFGSGTRLTVV.

The J gene is TRBJ2-5, the V gene TRBV13; 15 bases map to TRBD2. The germline gives CDR1 PRHDT, CDR2 FYEKMQ (reference sequence). J lost 5 bases, V lost 5 bases, and 12 bases had no gene match. CDR3 length: 18 amino acids. The CDR3 DNA reads as TGTGCCAGCAGCCACGAACCAGGACTAGCGGGGGGGCCGGAGACCCAGTACTTC. This gives the protein CASSHEPGLAGGPETQYF.

The J gene is TRBJ2-3, the V gene TRBV5-1, with D tentatively TRBD1 (6 bases). Trimming removed 0 bases from V and 5 bases from J, with 13 bases in between. The CDR3 runs to 15 residues. Germline loops: CDR1 SGHRS, CDR2 YFSETQ. In DNA, the CDR3 is TGCGCCAGCAGCTTGGACAGGGTGGAAAGAGATACGCAGTATTTT. Translated, it gives CASSLDRVERDTQYF.

CDR3 region: CASSYWSGEAFF. The CDR3 nucleotides read TGTGCCAGCAGTTACTGGTCAGGAGAAGCTTTCTTT. The chain couples TRBV6-2 or TRBV6-3 to TRBJ1-1; D not certain. This CDR3 has 12 residues. Trimming removed 1 base from V and 8 bases from J, with 8 bases in between. Looked up from germline, CDR1 is MNHEY and CDR2 is SVGEGT.

This clone is a singleton in its sample. The rearrangement joins TRBV18 to TRBJ1-4; D is unclear. There are 14 residues in the CDR3. Looked up from germline, CDR1 is KGHSH and CDR2 is LQKENI. Between the trimmed V and J ends, which lost 4 bases and 13 bases, there was a span of 19 bases. The CDR3 here is CASSLPSNTRRLFF. The CDR3 coding sequence is TGTGCCAGCTCACTACCCAGTAATACTAGGAGACTGTTTTTT.

The chain is built from TRBV19 and TRBJ2-2, with a weak D call TRBD1 (6 bases). The CDR3 length is 16 residues. V gave up 5 bases and J gave up 1 base, with 14 bases separating them. In germline, CDR1 is LNHDA, CDR2 SQIVND (reference sequence). The CDR3 region has the DNA TGTGCCAGTAGTCAACGGACAGATCGGAACACCGGGGAGCTGTTTTTT. It translates to CASSQRTDRNTGELFF.

The chain employs TRBV30 and TRBJ2-3, with 8 bases lining up with TRBD1. After removal of 0 bases from V and 0 bases from J, the junction contained 5 bases not matched to a gene. The CDR3 contains 16 residues. CDR1 is GTSNPN, CDR2 SVGIG, per germline (reference sequence). The CDR3, as DNA: TGTGCCTGGAGTGTAGTAACAGGGGGAAGCACAGATACGCAGTATTTT. This encodes CAWSVVTGGSTDTQYF.